These 18 T cell receptor beta chains came from one sample sequenced in a study of T cell responses to AZD1222 COVID-19 vaccine. The method was immunoSEQ multiplex PCR; TCRdb's version includes in-frame clones alone and lacks a portion of them. The table records 130,000 or so clones, around 90% of them present only once. The sample consisted of peripheral blood, taken on day 0 of AZD1222 vaccination. The receptor set was obtained from an adult in good health.

The chain combines TRBV6-6 with TRBJ1-5; 7 bases align to TRBD1. Trimming removed 2 bases from V and 2 bases from J; junction bases left unmatched: 6. The length of the CDR3 is 16 residues. Germline V gene data show CDR1 as MNHNY and CDR2 as SVGAGI (reference sequence). CDR3 DNA: TGTGCCAGCAGTTACGCGACAGGGACCGGCAATCAGCCCCAGCATTTT. Protein: CASSYATGTGNQPQHF.

V gene TRBV5-1 combines with J gene TRBJ2-3; a weak D match, TRBD2 (7 bases). Per the germline V gene, CDR1 is SGHRS and CDR2 is YFSETQ. The CDR3 length is 16 residues. Trimming cost V 3 bases and J 0 bases, with 14 bases left between them. The CDR3 DNA sequence: TGCGCCAGCAGCTCCCGAGGGGGGGGTAGCACAGATACGCAGTATTTT. Its translation is CASSSRGGGSTDTQYF.

The gene calls are TRBV20-1 and TRBJ2-7; D gene uncertain. V lost 1 base and J lost 3, with 4 bases in between. This CDR3 contains 11 residues. The germline CDR1 and CDR2 sequences are DFQATT and SNEGSKA (reference sequence). The CDR3 sequence is CSARGYYEQYF. The CDR3 DNA is TGCAGTGCTAGAGGCTACTACGAGCAGTACTTC.

V usage is TRBV13 and J usage is TRBJ1-1, with 8 bases lining up with TRBD1. The V gene's germline CDR1 is PRHDT and CDR2 FYEKMQ (reference sequence). The CDR3 consists of 15 residues. The J segment lost 0 bases and the V segment lost 2 bases, leaving 2 bases of the junction unmatched. CDR3 nucleotide sequence: TGTGCCAGCAGCTTAAGGGACAGGTTGAACACTGAAGCTTTCTTT. It specifies CASSLRDRLNTEAFF.

This clone was detected once. The J gene is TRBJ1-4, the V gene TRBV13, with 9 bases identical to TRBD1. Trimming cost V 5 bases and J 5 bases; bases outside gene matches: 6. In germline, CDR1 is PRHDT, CDR2 FYEKMQ (reference sequence). CDR3 length: 15 amino acids. CDR3 in amino acids: CASSLRDRANEKLFF. CDR3 sequence (DNA): TGTGCCAGCAGCCTCCGGGACAGGGCAAATGAAAAACTGTTTTTT.

The chain links TRBV9 to TRBJ1-1, with 9 bases matching TRBD1. Germline CDR1 SGDLS, CDR2 YYNGEE. Trimming cost V 4 bases and J 4 bases; bases outside gene matches: 11. The CDR3 is 16 residues long. CDR3 sequence reads: CASSPPGQGTGTEAFF. CDR3 coding DNA: TGTGCCAGCAGCCCACCGGGACAGGGAACTGGCACTGAAGCTTTCTTT.

The J gene is TRBJ1-2, the V gene TRBV6-5; TRBD1 might be the D (5 bases). CDR3 length: 15 amino acids. The V and J ends lost 7 bases and 1 base respectively, with 16 bases between them. In germline, CDR1 is MNHEY, CDR2 SVGAGI. This CDR3 reads CASTDGKGINYGYTF. The CDR3, as DNA: TGTGCCAGCACAGACGGGAAGGGGATTAACTATGGCTACACCTTC.

This chain links TRBV21-1 with TRBJ1-2; the DNA was not used to check the table's D call, TRBD1. TRBV21-1 is noted as a pseudogene. This CDR3 has 17 amino acids. Written as DNA, the CDR3 is TGTGCCAGCAGCAAAAAAAGGGGTGACAGGGGTCCCCTTGGCTACACCTTC. This sequence encodes CASSKKRGDRGPLGYTF.

Here the CDR3 DNA reads TGTGCCACCAGCCCCGGGAGAGGGGGCGCGGGCTACACCTTC. This translates into CATSPGRGGAGYTF. This chain connects TRBV15 to TRBJ1-2; 7 bases align to TRBD1. Trimming at V came to 5 bases and at J to 8 bases, leaving 11 bases not matched to a gene. The germline gives CDR1 LNHNV, CDR2 YYDKDF (reference sequence). The CDR3 covers 14 residues.

The J gene is TRBJ1-1, the V gene TRBV3-1 (or the pseudogene TRBV3-2), with a possible D match to TRBD1 (5 bases). CDR1 and CDR2 from the germline V gene are LGHDT and YNNKEL (reference sequence). The V gene lost 3 bases and the J gene lost 7 bases, with 9 bases spanning the gap. CDR3 size: 12 residues. CDR3 DNA sequence: TGTGCCAGCAGCCAGGGGGAGATTGAAGCTTTCTTT. Amino acid sequence: CASSQGEIEAFF.

The gene calls are TRBV30 and TRBJ1-3, with D unclear. Germline loops: CDR1 GTSNPN, CDR2 SVGIG (reference sequence). Trimming removed 4 bases at V and 2 bases at J, with 9 bases between. The CDR3 consists of 13 residues. The CDR3 region is CAWNRGAGNTIYF. CDR3 DNA sequence: TGTGCCTGGAACCGTGGGGCTGGAAACACCATATATTTT.

The chain carries TRBV5-1 and TRBJ2-5, with D maybe TRBD2 (7 bases). The ends were cut back, 4 bases at V and 6 bases at J, with 16 bases in the middle. This CDR3 is built from 14 residues. CDR1 is SGHRS, CDR2 YFSETQ, per germline. The CDR3 loop is CASSPRAGDKTQYF. The CDR3 DNA sequence: TGCGCCAGCAGCCCCAGGGCGGGGGACAAGACCCAGTACTTC.

The chain has TRBV6-5 and TRBJ2-7; the D gene is possibly TRBD2 (6 bases). Per the germline V gene, CDR1 is MNHEY and CDR2 is SVGAGI. V shed 6 bases and J shed 2 bases, with 11 bases lying between them. The CDR3 extends over 13 amino acids. In DNA, the CDR3 is TGTGCCAGCAGGTGGGGAGGAGCCTACGAGCAGTACTTC. This gives the protein CASRWGGAYEQYF.

This clone has a single count. The CDR3 nucleotides are TGTGCCAGCAGCGGCGGTGCCGGGACAGGGAATCAGCCCCAGCATTTT. Translated: CASSGGAGTGNQPQHF. V is TRBV5-6 and J is TRBJ1-5; 9 positions agree with TRBD1. The germline gives CDR1 SGHDT, CDR2 YYEEEE. The CDR3 runs to 16 residues. The trim removed 4 bases at V and 4 bases at J, leaving 9 bases unmatched. Drawing the rest from reference TRBV5-6 and TRBJ1-5, the complete variable domain is DAGVTQSPTHLIKTRGQQVTLRCSPKSGHDTVSWYQQALGQGPQFIFQYYEEEERQRGNFPDRFSGHQFPNYSSELNVNALLLGDSALYLCASSGGAGTGNQPQHFGDGTRLSIL.

CDR3 protein: CASSGVGTNYGYTF. CDR3 nucleotide sequence: TGTGCCAGCAGCGGGGTGGGGACTAACTATGGCTACACCTTC. This chain links TRBV3-1 (or the pseudogene TRBV3-2) with TRBJ1-2; no definite D call. Germline lookup yields CDR1 LGHDT and CDR2 YNNKEL (reference sequence). The CDR3 loop spans 14 amino acids. V was cut by 5 bases and J by 0 bases, with 10 bases left in between.

The chain uses TRBV2 and TRBJ1-5; perhaps TRBD1 as D (6 bases). Trimming took 3 bases from V and 4 from J, leaving 16 bases between them. The CDR3 totals 16 residues. From germline, CDR1 is SNHLY and CDR2 FYNNEI. CDR3 DNA sequence: TGTGCCAGCAGTGACCGGGGCGGGACAAAGAATCAGCCCCAGCATTTT. It translates to CASSDRGGTKNQPQHF. Combining the CDR3 with reference TRBV2 and TRBJ1-5 gives the whole variable domain EPEVTQTPSHQVTQMGQEVILRCVPISNHLYFYWYRQILGQKVEFLVSFYNNEISEKSEIFDDQFSVERPDGSNFTLKIRSTKLEDSAMYFCASSDRGGTKNQPQHFGDGTRLSIL.

V gene TRBV5-1 combines with J gene TRBJ2-3; TRBD2 aligns across 8 bases. V lost 4 bases, J lost 5 bases, and 6 bases stayed unmatched. The germline V gene encodes CDR1 SGHRS and CDR2 YFSETQ. This CDR3 is 14 amino acids long. CDR3 DNA sequence: TGCGCCAGCAGCCCCAGCGGGGGAAGAGATACGCAGTATTTT. Its protein is CASSPSGGRDTQYF. The variable domain in full, completed from reference TRBV5-1 and TRBJ2-3, reads KAGVTQTPRYLIKTRGQQVTLSCSPISGHRSVSWYQQTPGQGLQFLFEYFSETQRNKGNFPGRFSGRQFSNSRSEMNVSTLELGDSALYLCASSPSGGRDTQYFGPGTRLTVL.

This CDR3 reads CASSFSLTRLTQYF. In DNA form, the CDR3 reads TGTGCCAGCAGTTTCTCGTTAACCAGACTAACGCAGTATTTT. V is TRBV27 and J is TRBJ2-3, with a tentative D call TRBD2 (5 bases). The V gene lost 3 bases and the J gene lost 9 bases, with 16 bases spanning the gap. Germline V gene data show CDR1 as MNHEY and CDR2 as SMNVEV (reference sequence). The CDR3 loop spans 14 amino acids.